The 10 T cell receptor beta chains given below trace back to one sample, sequenced in a study of human T cells and chemical hapten exposure. Time point meaning: patch test 2, 6 weeks after DPC sensitization. Treatment here: therapeutic diphenylcyclopropenone sensitization with weekly scalp DPC. A single record per CDR3 protein comes from TCRdb applying MiXCR to the RACE reads. The repertoire consists of approximately 80,000 distinct CDR3 sequences, with 10% occurring once and the leading ten covering approximately 4.7%. This specimen was whole blood, taken in connection with sensitization to the hapten diphenylcyclopropenone (DPC). These receptors all come from a woman in her fifties or sixties with alopecia areata. Some clones in this sample may be carry-over from other donors' samples.

The V call is TRBV12-3 or TRBV12-4, the J call TRBJ1-2, with D hard to call. The CDR3 is made up of 13 amino acids. Deletions cut 5 bases from V and 3 bases from J, with 10 bases between. The CDR3 here is CASSDMGDYGYTF. The CDR3 coding sequence is TGTGCCAGCAGTGACATGGGTGACTATGGCTACACCTTC.

The rearrangement joins TRBV20-1 to TRBJ2-5, with 7 bases that match TRBD1. Germline V gene sequence: CDR1 DFQATT, CDR2 SNEGSKA (reference sequence). This CDR3 has 15 residues. The ends lost 5 bases at V and 0 bases at J; junction bases unmatched: 9. The CDR3 is CSASSGTANQETQYF. In DNA, the CDR3 is TGCAGTGCTTCATCCGGGACAGCCAACCAAGAGACCCAGTACTTC.

Only a few counts were recorded for this clonotype. This chain uses TRBV28 with TRBJ1-3; a weak D match, TRBD1 (6 bases). The germline V and J ends were trimmed by 4 bases and 0 bases, with 13 bases remaining between them. CDR3 size: 16 residues. Germline assignment: CDR1 MDHEN and CDR2 SYDVKM. CDR3 DNA: TGTGCCAGCAGTTCCCCGGGACAAAGCTCTGGAAACACCATATATTTT. Amino acids: CASSSPGQSSGNTIYF.

This clonotype has ten or more counts. The chain carries TRBV9 and TRBJ2-5; TRBD1 might be the D (6 bases). Between the trimmed V and J ends, which lost 4 bases and 1 base, there was a span of 11 bases. Per the germline V gene, CDR1 is SGDLS and CDR2 is YYNGEE. This CDR3 has 14 amino acids. The CDR3 protein is CASSTRDTQETQYF. CDR3 in DNA: TGTGCCAGCAGCACCCGGGACACCCAAGAGACCCAGTACTTC.

This clonotype was detected many times. The chain recombines TRBV28 with TRBJ2-5; 13 positions agree with TRBD2. The CDR3 loop spans 17 amino acids. The germline gives CDR1 MDHEN, CDR2 SYDVKM. V was clipped by 4 bases and J by 5 bases; unmatched bases: 10. CDR3 in DNA: TGTGCCAGCAGTTCCCCTGGACTAGCGGGAGATGGGGAGACCCAGTACTTC. This sequence encodes CASSSPGLAGDGETQYF.

This clonotype was observed a few times. The gene calls are TRBV7-2 and TRBJ1-2; D is ambiguous. Trimming left V 5 bases short and J 4 bases short, with 11 bases between. Germline CDR1 reads SGHTA; CDR2 reads FQGNSA. The CDR3 length is 13 residues. DNA for the CDR3: TGTGCCAGCAGCCCAGGATTCGCCTATGGCTACACCTTC. It specifies CASSPGFAYGYTF.

Many counts were recorded for this clonotype. This chain joins TRBV6-2 or TRBV6-3 and TRBJ1-1; 7 bases are a match to TRBD1. CDR3 size: 14 residues. The germline V gene has CDR1 MNHEY and CDR2 SVGEGT. V dropped 6 bases and J dropped 2; count of bases not matched to a gene: 6. CDR3 sequence (DNA): TGTGCCAGCAGCCGCCCAGGGGGTAACACTGAAGCTTTCTTT. It encodes CASSRPGGNTEAFF.

This clonotype was seen a handful of times. The V call is TRBV7-9, the J call TRBJ1-1, with D possibly matching TRBD1 (5 bases). Trimming took 6 bases from V and 1 from J, leaving 6 bases between them. This CDR3 region has 12 residues. CDR1 and CDR2 from the germline V gene are SEHNR and FQNEAQ (reference sequence). CDR3 nucleotide sequence: TGTGCCAGCAGTGACAGGAACACTGAAGCTTTCTTT. Amino acid sequence: CASSDRNTEAFF.

This clonotype was picked up many times. The J gene is TRBJ1-4, the V gene TRBV6-1, with D possibly TRBD1 on 5 matching bases. CDR1 and CDR2 from the germline V gene are MNHNS and SASEGT. V dropped 2 bases and J dropped 8 bases, with 15 bases sitting between them. This CDR3 has 15 amino acids. CDR3 bases: TGTGCCAGCAGTGAACAGGGACGGCGGCGGGAAAAACTGTTTTTT. Protein product: CASSEQGRRREKLFF.

This clonotype was detected a few times. V and J are TRBV29-1 and TRBJ2-7; 8 positions agree with TRBD1. CDR1 is SQVTM, CDR2 ANQGSEA, per germline. The length of the CDR3 is 13 residues. Trimming took 1 base from V and 5 from J; bases not matched to a gene: 4. In nucleotides, the CDR3 is TGCAGCGTTGAAGGGGACAGGCGGGACGAGCAGTACTTC. Its translation is CSVEGDRRDEQYF.